This record covers a single TCR beta chain. V lost 6 bases, J lost 7 bases, and 9 bases lay in between. The CDR3 is made up of 11 amino acids. This sample is part of a study of blood T cell repertoires in COVID-19. As for the study in general: From T cells, B-cell-depleted T cells, or PBMCs came the material, which was cDNA or gDNA.

TCRdb keeps only in-frame clones here, not all; method: immunoSEQ multiplex PCR. The data contain a few hundred thousand clones, 70% to 90% of them singletons. This sequence was found in a woman between 45 and 65 years old with acute or convalescent COVID-19. The rearrangement links TRBV12-3 or TRBV12-4 to TRBJ1-1; D may be TRBD1 (5 bases). The material sequenced was peripheral blood. The CDR3 DNA follows: TGTGCCAGCAGGGACACCTATGAAGCTTTCTTT. Protein sequence: CASRDTYEAFF.